Listed below are T cell receptor beta chains from one sample, sequenced in a study of cytomegalovirus exposure and HLA in healthy donors. Only in-frame clones appear in the TCRdb table, and some are missing; sequencing was by immunoSEQ multiplex PCR. The sample has some 150,000 clones, around 75% seen once. The sequenced material came from PBMCs. These receptors were obtained from a woman aged 25 to 39 in good health and CMV-seronegative. The CDR3 runs from the conserved cysteine through the conserved F or W. A D gene is named only where the DNA matches it firmly. Some rows have no size entry. The others give once, few or many, or a class for an expanded clone.

D gene	V gene	clone size	J gene	CDR3 DNA	CDR3 protein
.	TRBV29-1	.	TRBJ1-2	TGCAGCGTTGGGGAAGGACAGAAAAACTATGGCTACACCTTC	CSVGEGQKNYGYTF
.	TRBV27	.	TRBJ1-5	TGTGCCAGCAGTCAGGGGTACAATCAGCCCCAGCATTTT	CASSQGYNQPQHF
TRBD1	TRBV5-8	.	TRBJ1-1	TGTGCCAGCAGCTTGGGGGACAGGGACACTGAAGCTTTCTTT	CASSLGDRDTEAFF
.	TRBV18	few	TRBJ1-1	TGTGCCAGCTCACCAGACTCGAACACTGAAGCTTTCTTT	CASSPDSNTEAFF
TRBD1	TRBV4-1	.	TRBJ2-3	TGCGCCAGCAGCCGAGGGACAGGCAGGTACTCAGATACGCAGTATTTT	CASSRGTGRYSDTQYF
.	TRBV4-1	.	TRBJ2-5	.	CASSQSFGSGTQYF
.	TRBV7-2	.	TRBJ2-3	TGTGCCAGCAGCCTACCGGGTAGCAATACGCAGTATTTT	CASSLPGSNTQYF
.	TRBV4-3	.	TRBJ1-2	TGCGCCAGCAGCCAAGATTTTAGTTCCGTCTATGGCTACACCTTC	CASSQDFSSVYGYTF
.	TRBV6-1	once	TRBJ1-5	TGTGCCACTAACCCCAACCGCGCCGGGCCCCAGCATTTT	CATNPNRAGPQHF
.	TRBV4-2	.	TRBJ2-2	TGTGCCAGCAGTGGTCTAGCCCGCACCGGGGAGCTGTTTTTT	CASSGLARTGELFF
.	TRBV2	.	TRBJ2-7	TGTGCCAGCAGTGCTAGCGGAGGGGGCTCCTACGAGCAGTACTTC	CASSASGGGSYEQYF
.	TRBV6-1	.	TRBJ2-2	TGTGCCAGCAGCTTGGGGACTTCCACCGGGGAGCTGTTTTTT	CASSLGTSTGELFF
TRBD2	TRBV2	few	TRBJ2-2	TGTGCCAGCACTCCGACTAGCGGGAGTGCCACCGGGGAGCTGTTTTTT	CASTPTSGSATGELFF
TRBD2	TRBV29-1	few	TRBJ2-5	TGCAGCGTTGATCCACTAGCGGGAGCTGAGACCCAGTACTTC	CSVDPLAGAETQYF
.	TRBV7-8	once	TRBJ2-1	TGTGCCAGCAGCTTAAGTGTCAGGGGTGTGGAGCAGTTCTTC	CASSLSVRGVEQFF
.	TRBV11-3	.	TRBJ2-2	TGTGCCAGCAGCTTAGAGGTGGGGAGCGGGGAGCTGTTTTTT	CASSLEVGSGELFF
.	TRBV2	few	TRBJ2-7	TGTGCCAGCGTCGGAGGGGTCTACGAGCAGTACTTC	CASVGGVYEQYF
.	TRBV7-9	.	TRBJ2-7	TGTGCCAGCAGCTTAGAATTCCCCCTGGACAGTTACGAGCAGTACTTC	CASSLEFPLDSYEQYF
TRBD1	TRBV5-4	.	TRBJ1-1	TGCGCCAGCAGCCAAGATCGCCTACAGGGGAGAGCTTTCTTT	CASSQDRLQGRAFF
TRBD1	TRBV7-9	.	TRBJ2-7	TGTGCCAGCGGCTTAGGGACAGGGGGCTACGAGCAGTACTTC	CASGLGTGGYEQYF
.	TRBV7-6	.	TRBJ1-2	TGTGCCAGCACGCCTGCCTTCCGGGGGACGGAGGTCGGCTACACCTTC	CASTPAFRGTEVGYTF
TRBD1	TRBV11-2	.	TRBJ1-1	TGTGCCAGCAGCCCGACAGGGCTAGAGGTCACTGAAGCTTTCTTT	CASSPTGLEVTEAFF
.	TRBV5-1	.	TRBJ2-7	TGCGCCAGCAGCTTGGGTTCAGGGTACGAGCAGTACTTC	CASSLGSGYEQYF
TRBD1	TRBV28	.	TRBJ1-5	TGTGCCAGCAGCATCCTCCAGGGGGTTGGCAATCAGCCCCAGCATTTT	CASSILQGVGNQPQHF
TRBD2	TRBV7-9	.	TRBJ2-3	TGTGCCAGCAGCCCGTACGGTGGGACTAGCGGAGATACGCAGTATTTT	CASSPYGGTSGDTQYF
.	TRBV29-1	.	TRBJ2-3	TGCAGCGTTGAAGACCGACTAACAGATACGCAGTATTTT	CSVEDRLTDTQYF
.	TRBV15	.	TRBJ1-5	TGTGCCACCAGCAGAGATGTTAGGTATGCGGGCAATCAGCCCCAGCATTTT	CATSRDVRYAGNQPQHF
TRBD1	TRBV30	.	TRBJ2-2	TGTGCCTGGAATGACAGGGGGTGGAGCACCGGGGAGCTGTTTTTT	CAWNDRGWSTGELFF
.	TRBV5-1	.	TRBJ1-2	TGCGCCAGCAGCTTTGCTGCGGGGGTCGAAGCCTACACCTTC	CASSFAAGVEAYTF
.	TRBV6-1	.	TRBJ2-1	TGTGCCAGCAGTGAAGCCCAAGGACAGTTTTGTGAGCAGTTCTTC	CASSEAQGQFCEQFF
TRBD1	TRBV7-9	.	TRBJ1-1	TGTGCCAGCAGCATTGGGGACAGCCAAGCTTTCTTT	CASSIGDSQAFF
TRBD2	TRBV27	.	TRBJ2-7	TGTGCCAGCAGTCCCCTCAGCGGGAGGGCCCTTACCTACGAGCAGTACTTC	CASSPLSGRALTYEQYF
.	TRBV2	.	TRBJ1-1	TGTGCCAGCACGGGTTTGGGGAGCACTGAAGCTTTCTTT	CASTGLGSTEAFF
TRBD2	TRBV19	.	TRBJ2-1	TGTGCCAGTAGTATAGAACTAGCGGGAGTCTATGAGCAGTTCTTC	CASSIELAGVYEQFF
.	TRBV5-1	.	TRBJ2-7	TGCGCCAGCAGCTTCGGACAGTACGAGCAGTACTTC	CASSFGQYEQYF
.	TRBV7-2	.	TRBJ1-3	TGTGCCAGCAGCCACGCCCTAGGGAGCTCTGGAAACACCATATATTTT	CASSHALGSSGNTIYF
.	TRBV9	.	TRBJ2-3	TGTGCCAGCAGCGGAGGTATAACGCCGACAGATACGCAGTATTTT	CASSGGITPTDTQYF
.	TRBV19	.	TRBJ2-7	TGTGCCAGTAGTGCGACTAGTTGGTCCTACGAGCAGTACTTC	CASSATSWSYEQYF
.	TRBV6-5	few	TRBJ2-5	TGTGCCAGCAGTGTGACAAGGGGCAGCCAAGAGACCCAGTACTTC	CASSVTRGSQETQYF
TRBD2	TRBV7-9	.	TRBJ2-3	TGTGCCAGCAGCTTTGGGCGGCTAGCGGGAGAGCGAAGCACAGATACGCAGTATTTT	CASSFGRLAGERSTDTQYF
.	TRBV28	.	TRBJ2-3	TGTGCCAGCAGCGACAGGCGGGGCACAGATACGCAGTATTTT	CASSDRRGTDTQYF
TRBD2	TRBV10-1	.	TRBJ2-7	TGCGCCAGCAGTGAGTCCCAGTTAGCGGGAACCAACGAGCAGTACTTC	CASSESQLAGTNEQYF
.	TRBV10-3	.	TRBJ1-2	TGTGCCATCAGTGACCAAATACAGGGTACGAACTATGGCTACACCTTC	CAISDQIQGTNYGYTF
TRBD1	TRBV19	.	TRBJ1-5	TGTGCCAGTAGTTATCAGGGGGCGACGGGACAGCCCCAGCATTTT	CASSYQGATGQPQHF
TRBD1	TRBV6-5	.	TRBJ1-2	TGTGCCAGCACCAAGGGGACAGGGAACTATGGCTACACCTTC	CASTKGTGNYGYTF
TRBD1	TRBV7-2	.	TRBJ1-4	TGTGCCAGCAGCTTGGGACAGGGGGTTACTAATGAAAAACTGTTTTTT	CASSLGQGVTNEKLFF
.	TRBV28	.	TRBJ1-1	TGTGCCAGCAGGGGGGCAGGGGAGGGGAACACTGAAGCTTTCTTT	CASRGAGEGNTEAFF
.	TRBV6-6	.	TRBJ2-7	TGTGCCAGCAGGATAACCAGGGGATCCTACGAGCAGTACTTC	CASRITRGSYEQYF
TRBD2	TRBV4-1	.	TRBJ2-7	TGCGCCAGCAGCCGAGTGGGGAGCGGGAGACAGGACGAGCAGTACTTC	CASSRVGSGRQDEQYF
TRBD1	TRBV7-2	.	TRBJ2-5	TGTGCCAGCAGCTCTACAGGGGGAGAGACCCAGTACTTC	CASSSTGGETQYF
.	TRBV6-5	.	TRBJ2-7	TGTGCCAGCAGTTACTCCCCAGGGGACGAGCAGTACTTC	CASSYSPGDEQYF
TRBD1	TRBV6-1	.	TRBJ1-2	TGTGCCAGCAGTGCCCTCGGACAGGGCGGCTACACCTTC	CASSALGQGGYTF
.	TRBV6-6	few	TRBJ1-1	TGTGCCAGCAGCTCCGACAGACCAACTGAAGCTTTCTTT	CASSSDRPTEAFF